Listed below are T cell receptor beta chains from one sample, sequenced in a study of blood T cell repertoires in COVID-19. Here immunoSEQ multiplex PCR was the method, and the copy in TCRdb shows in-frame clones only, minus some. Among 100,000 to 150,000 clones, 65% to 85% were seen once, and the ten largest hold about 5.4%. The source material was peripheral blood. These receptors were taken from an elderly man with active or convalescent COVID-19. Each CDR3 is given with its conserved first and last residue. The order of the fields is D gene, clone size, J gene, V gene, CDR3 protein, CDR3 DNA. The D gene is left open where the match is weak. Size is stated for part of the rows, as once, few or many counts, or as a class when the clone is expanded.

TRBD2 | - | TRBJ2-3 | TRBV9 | CASSAGLAGGPNTDTQYF | TGTGCCAGCAGCGCTGGACTAGCGGGGGGGCCGAACACAGATACGCAGTATTTT
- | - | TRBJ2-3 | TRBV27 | CASSSTAWGADTQYF | TGTGCCAGCAGTTCCACGGCATGGGGAGCAGATACGCAGTATTTT
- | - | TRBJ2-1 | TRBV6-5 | CASSPGLASNEQFF | TGTGCCAGCAGCCCGGGACTGGCCTCCAATGAGCAGTTCTTC
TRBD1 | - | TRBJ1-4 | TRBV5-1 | CASRTGTGSEKLFF | TGCGCCAGCAGAACCGGGACAGGGAGTGAAAAACTGTTTTTT
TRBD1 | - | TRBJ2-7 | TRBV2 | CASSWDSSSYEQYF | TGTGCCAGCAGCTGGGACAGCAGCTCCTACGAGCAGTACTTC
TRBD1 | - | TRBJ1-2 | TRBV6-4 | CASSDPDRGTYGYTF | TGTGCCAGCAGTGACCCGGACAGGGGCACCTATGGCTACACCTTC
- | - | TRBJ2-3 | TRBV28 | CASGTKMDTQYF | TGTGCCAGCGGTACAAAAATGGATACGCAGTATTTT
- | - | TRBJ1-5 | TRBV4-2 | CASSLFGGQDQPQHF | TGTGCCAGCAGCTTATTCGGAGGGCAGGATCAGCCCCAGCATTTT
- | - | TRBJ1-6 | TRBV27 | CASSPRQSSYNSPLHF | TGTGCCAGCAGTCCCAGACAGAGCTCCTATAATTCACCCCTCCACTTT
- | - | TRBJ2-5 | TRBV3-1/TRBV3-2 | CASSQRGLQETQYF | TGTGCCAGCAGCCAAAGGGGATTGCAAGAGACCCAGTACTTC
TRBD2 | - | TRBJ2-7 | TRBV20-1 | CSASINGGGPYEQYF | TGCAGTGCTAGTATAAACGGGGGGGGGCCCTACGAGCAGTACTTC
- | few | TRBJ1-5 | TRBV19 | CASSKGASNQPQHF | TGTGCCAGTAGTAAAGGGGCGAGCAATCAGCCCCAGCATTTT
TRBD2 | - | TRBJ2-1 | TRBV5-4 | CASSLERGSYNEQFF | TGTGCCAGCAGCTTGGAGCGGGGGAGTTACAATGAGCAGTTCTTC
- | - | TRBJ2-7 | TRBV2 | CASSRDISFSYEQYF | TGTGCCAGCAGTCGGGACATTTCCTTCTCCTACGAGCAGTACTTC
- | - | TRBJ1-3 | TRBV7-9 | CASSLRESAGNTIYF | TGTGCCAGCAGCTTACGGGAGTCCGCAGGAAACACCATATATTTT
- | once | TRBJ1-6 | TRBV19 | CASSSSGQTNSPLHF | TGTGCCAGTAGTTCTTCCGGACAGACCAATTCACCCCTCCACTTT
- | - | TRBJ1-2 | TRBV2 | CASSVNRMDYGYTF | TGTGCCAGCAGTGTTAACAGAATGGACTATGGCTACACCTTC
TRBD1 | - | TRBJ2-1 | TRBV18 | CASSPRQGAYNEQFF | TGTGCCAGCTCACCACGGCAGGGGGCCTACAATGAGCAGTTCTTC
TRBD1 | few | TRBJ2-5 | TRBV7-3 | CASSPTGLETQYF | TGTGCCAGCAGCCCGACAGGGCTGGAGACCCAGTACTTC
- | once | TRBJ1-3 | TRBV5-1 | CASSPSAGTGNTIYF | TGCGCCAGCTCCCCATCGGCGGGGACTGGAAACACCATATATTTT
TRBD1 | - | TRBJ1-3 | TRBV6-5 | CASSKTGVNGNTIYF | TGTGCCAGCAGTAAAACAGGGGTAAATGGAAACACCATATATTTT
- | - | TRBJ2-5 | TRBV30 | CAWNSVQETQYF | TGTGCCTGGAATTCGGTACAAGAGACCCAGTACTTC
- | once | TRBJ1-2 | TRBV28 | CASRPTDNYGYTF | TGTGCCAGCAGACCTACAGATAACTATGGCTACACCTTC
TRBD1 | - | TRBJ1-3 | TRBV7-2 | CASSSRGGNTIYF | TGTGCCAGCAGCTCCAGGGGGGGAAACACCATATATTTT
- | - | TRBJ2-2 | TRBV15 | CATSSSGNPLFF | TGTGCCACCAGCAGTTCAGGGAATCCGCTGTTTTTT
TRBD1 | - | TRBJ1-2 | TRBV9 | CASSLQGAGGYTF | TGTGCCAGCAGCCTACAGGGGGCTGGAGGCTACACCTTC
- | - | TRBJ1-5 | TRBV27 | CASSSRQAGANVAQHF | TGTGCCAGCAGTTCCCGACAGGCCGGAGCCAATGTGGCCCAGCATTTT
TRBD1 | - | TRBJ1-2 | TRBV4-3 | CASSQDTGDGYTF | TGCGCCAGCAGCCAAGACACAGGGGATGGCTACACCTTC
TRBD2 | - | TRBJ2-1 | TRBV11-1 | CASSLDLAGLYNEQFF | TGTGCCAGCAGCTTAGACCTAGCGGGTCTCTACAATGAGCAGTTCTTC
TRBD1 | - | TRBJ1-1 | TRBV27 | CASSLSTPGQGIWSEAFF | TGTGCCAGCAGTTTATCAACCCCGGGACAGGGTATCTGGTCTGAAGCTTTCTTT
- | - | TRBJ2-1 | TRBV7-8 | CASSLEGGYNEQFF | TGTGCCAGCAGCTTAGAAGGGGGATACAATGAGCAGTTCTTC
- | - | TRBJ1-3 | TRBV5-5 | CASSSVGNTIYF | TGTGCCAGCAGCTCCGTGGGAAACACCATATATTTT
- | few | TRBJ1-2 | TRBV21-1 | CASSKDVRGRSYTF | TGTGCCAGCAGCAAAGATGTCAGGGGGCGAAGCTACACCTTC
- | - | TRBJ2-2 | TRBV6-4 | CASSEIMWATGELFF | TGTGCCAGCAGTGAGATTATGTGGGCAACCGGGGAGCTGTTTTTT
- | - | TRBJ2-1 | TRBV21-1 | CASNPGLAGDYNEQFF | TGTGCCAGCAACCCGGGACTAGCGGGGGATTACAATGAGCAGTTCTTC
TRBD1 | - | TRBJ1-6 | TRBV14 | CASSQTWDRDSPLHF | TGTGCCAGCAGCCAAACTTGGGACAGGGATTCACCCCTCCACTTT
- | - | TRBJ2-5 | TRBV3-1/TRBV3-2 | CASSQGAGKETQYF | TGTGCCAGCAGCCAAGGCGCAGGTAAAGAGACCCAGTACTTC
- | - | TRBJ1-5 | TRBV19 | CASSPWEGGNQPQHF | TGTGCCAGTAGTCCCTGGGAGGGTGGCAATCAGCCCCAGCATTTT
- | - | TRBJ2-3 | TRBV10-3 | CATRSGVTDTQYF | TGTGCCACACGATCGGGAGTGACAGATACGCAGTATTTT
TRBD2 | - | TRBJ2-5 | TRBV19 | CASSKGSGGTQETQYF | TGTGCCAGTAGTAAGGGGAGCGGGGGGACACAAGAGACCCAGTACTTC
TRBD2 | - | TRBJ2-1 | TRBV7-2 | CASSLFGGAYNEQFF | TGTGCCAGCAGCTTGTTCGGGGGGGCATACAATGAGCAGTTCTTC
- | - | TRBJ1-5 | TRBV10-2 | CASTGTVNQPQHF | TGCGCCAGCACCGGGACTGTTAATCAGCCCCAGCATTTT
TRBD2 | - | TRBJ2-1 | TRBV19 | CASSPQRGSSYNEQFF | TGTGCCAGTAGTCCTCAGCGGGGGAGCTCCTACAATGAGCAGTTCTTC
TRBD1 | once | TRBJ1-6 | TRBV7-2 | CASSSPGTGAWNSPLHF | TGTGCCAGCAGCTCGCCCGGGACAGGGGCTTGGAATTCACCCCTCCACTTT
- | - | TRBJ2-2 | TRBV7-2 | CASSPRRTAHTGELFF | TGTGCCAGCAGCCCCCGTCGGACAGCACACACCGGGGAGCTGTTTTTT
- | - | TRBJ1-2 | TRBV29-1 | CSGGDYGDGYTF | TGCAGCGGAGGGGACTATGGGGATGGCTACACCTTC
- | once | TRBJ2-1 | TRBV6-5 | CASNPGQMEQFF | TGTGCCAGCAACCCCGGACAGATGGAGCAGTTCTTC
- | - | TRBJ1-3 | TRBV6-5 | CASMIQAGNTIYF | TGTGCCAGCATGATCCAGGCTGGAAACACCATATATTTT
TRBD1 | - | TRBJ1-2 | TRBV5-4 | CASRGEGTGYGYTF | TGTGCCAGCAGGGGGGAGGGGACAGGCTATGGCTACACCTTC
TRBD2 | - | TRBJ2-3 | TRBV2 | CASRRLAGIVDTQYF | TGTGCCAGCAGGAGACTAGCGGGGATTGTAGATACGCAGTATTTT
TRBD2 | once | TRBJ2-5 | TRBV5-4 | CASSGGTTQETQYF | TGTGCCAGCAGCGGCGGGACTACGCAAGAGACCCAGTACTTC
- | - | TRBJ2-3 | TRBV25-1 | CASSETGSQYF | TGTGCCAGCAGTGAAACGGGGTCGCAGTATTTT
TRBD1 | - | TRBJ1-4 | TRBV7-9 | CASSPRDRGEKLFF | TGTGCCAGCAGCCCCCGGGACAGGGGTGAAAAACTGTTTTTT
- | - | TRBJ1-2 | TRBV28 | CASTSGVANYGYTF | TGTGCCAGCACCTCGGGAGTAGCTAACTATGGCTACACCTTC
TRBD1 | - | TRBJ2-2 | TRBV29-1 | CSADGQGGTGELFF | TGCAGCGCCGACGGACAGGGGGGCACCGGGGAGCTGTTTTTT
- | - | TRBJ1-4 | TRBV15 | CATSRDRGSGEKLFF | TGTGCCACCAGCAGAGATCGGGGGTCTGGGGAAAAACTGTTTTTT
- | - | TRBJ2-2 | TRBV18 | CASSPPQRVSGELFF | TGTGCCAGCTCACCACCGCAGAGGGTATCCGGGGAGCTGTTTTTT